This TCR beta chain was obtained from a study of blood T cell repertoires in COVID-19. At the level of the study: Acute-phase and convalescent COVID-19 samples originated in the United States, Italy and Spain.

Everyone who took part was roughly 18 to 89 years old, and they came from 24 US areas. Each participant's cohort was designated according to participant-reported clinical history. The data were produced by immunoSEQ multiplex PCR, yet TCRdb's version contains in-frame clones alone and is incomplete. This table holds 350,000 to 450,000 clones, about 88% found once. The sequenced material came from PBMCs or T cells enriched from blood (not recorded which). This receptor was obtained from a woman aged 18-35 years who had been exposed to COVID-19.

The DNA of the CDR3 is TGTGCCAGCAGCCCCTGGGGCGGTGGGGCCGGCGGGGAGCTGTTTTTT. Amino acid sequence: CASSPWGGGAGGELFF. The chain employs TRBV13 and TRBJ2-2; TRBD1 might be the D (5 bases). CDR1 is PRHDT and CDR2 is FYEKMQ in the germline V gene (reference sequence). With 5 bases removed from V and 7 bases from J, the gap between germline ends came to 20 bases. This CDR3 is built from 16 residues. The full variable domain, completed using reference TRBV13 and TRBJ2-2, is AAGVIQSPRHLIKEKRETATLKCYPIPRHDTVYWYQQGPGQDPQFLISFYEKMQSDKGSIPDRFSAQQFSDYHSELNMSSLELGDSALYFCASSPWGGGAGGELFFGEGSRLTVL.